This T cell receptor (beta chain) was identified in a study of blood T cell repertoires in COVID-19. Across the study: Sites across the United States, Italy and Spain contributed samples from acute and convalescent COVID-19. T cells, B-cell-depleted T cells, or PBMCs provided the cDNA or gDNA that served as material.

Measured with immunoSEQ multiplex PCR; TCRdb has only the in-frame clones, and not every one. The data show approximately 270,000 clones, 75% to 90% seen once. The sequence was obtained from a man aged 45 to 65 with acute or convalescent COVID-19. The sample consisted of peripheral blood.

CDR3: CAWDPGTGEHIQYF. The DNA of the CDR3 is TGTGCCTGGGACCCCGGGACAGGGGAGCACATTCAGTACTTC. V is TRBV30 and J is TRBJ2-4; TRBD1 aligns across 10 bases. The CDR3 contains 14 residues. V shed 5 bases, J shed 8 bases, and the junction held 9 bases outside the gene matches. The germline gives CDR1 GTSNPN, CDR2 SVGIG (reference sequence). The full variable domain, in which reference TRBV30 and TRBJ2-4 provide the parts outside the CDR3, is SQTIHQWPATLVQPVGSPLSLECTVEGTSNPNLYWYRQAAGRGLQLLFYSVGIGQISSEVPQNLSASRPQDRQFILSSKKLLLSDSGFYLCAWDPGTGEHIQYFGAGTRLSVL.